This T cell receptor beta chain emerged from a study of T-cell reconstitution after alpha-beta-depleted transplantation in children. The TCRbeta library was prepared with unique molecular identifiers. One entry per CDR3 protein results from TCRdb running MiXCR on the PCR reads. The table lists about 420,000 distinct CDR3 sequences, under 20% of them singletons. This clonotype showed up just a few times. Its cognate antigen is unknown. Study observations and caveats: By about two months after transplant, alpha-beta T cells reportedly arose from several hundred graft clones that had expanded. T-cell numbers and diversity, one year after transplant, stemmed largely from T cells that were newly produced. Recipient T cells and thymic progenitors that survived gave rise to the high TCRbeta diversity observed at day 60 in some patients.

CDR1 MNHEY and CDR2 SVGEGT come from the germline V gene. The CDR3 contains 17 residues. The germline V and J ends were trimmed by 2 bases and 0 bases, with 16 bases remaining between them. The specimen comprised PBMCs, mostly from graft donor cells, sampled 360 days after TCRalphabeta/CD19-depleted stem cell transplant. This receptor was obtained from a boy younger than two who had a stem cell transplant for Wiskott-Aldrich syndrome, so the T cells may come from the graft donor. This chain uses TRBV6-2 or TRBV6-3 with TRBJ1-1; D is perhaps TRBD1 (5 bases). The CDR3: CASSYPGPLSMNTEAFF. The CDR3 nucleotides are TGTGCCAGCAGTTACCCGGGACCCCTGAGCATGAACACTGAAGCTTTCTTT.